This record concerns one TCR beta chain sequence. Its antigen remains undetermined. No much larger clone exists at a distance of one base, and base qualities are not known. The method was multiplex PCR. Sequenced on a 454 GS FLX. TCR alpha and beta CDR3 regions were amplified from mRNA by semiquantitative ARM-PCR. ARM-PCR used tagged nested gene-specific primers, after which communal superprimers carried out exponential amplification. Before the first-round PCR products went through the second amplification round, exonuclease was used to remove the nested primers. The amplicons were sequenced on the 454 platform, which can rapidly sequence millions of DNA fragments without cloning bias. A read was counted as effective if the read could be mapped to both V and J germline segments. Regarding the original processing steps: IRmap was used to assign reads to germline V, D and J segments, relying on pyromap, a Smith-Waterman modification adapted to 454 sequencing errors. Cutoffs set at the 99th percentile of alignment scores from simulated random sequences were applied to filter D-beta assignments. CDR3 was defined as the amino acids between the conserved V-segment Y[YFLI]C motif and the J-segment [FW]GXGT motif. A compound Poisson process model, previously applied to large-scale EST data, was used to estimate repertoire diversity. A procedure for detecting cross-contamination was used to argue that the shared CDR3s did not come from sample contamination. TCRdb redid the processing of the public reads, applying fastp at Q25 and MiXCR, and retained in-frame beta chains. Rows are combined by CDR3 protein, so each entry shows the most common genes and DNA. TCRdb's processing, not the authors', yielded these V and J calls. Counted in this sample were 7,000 to 9,500 distinct CDR3 sequences; about 70% of them appeared once. Around half of the sample is in the top ten clones.

This entry is derived from a study of relationships among human T cell subsets (dated by TCRdb to about 2010). Broadly, across the study: Sequencing was performed on eight distinct blood T cell populations: pan T, CD8 cytotoxic, regulatory, Th1, Th2, naive plus transitional, activated and memory cells.

From the cysteine through the phenylalanine, the CDR3 covers 16 amino acids. The kept DNA is CDR3 alone, 48 bases in frame from the first base. Cut back by 2 bases and 6 bases, the V and J ends lie 17 bases apart. Sequences MNHNS (CDR1) and SASEGT (CDR2) are obtained from the germline V gene. The paper's findings and limits, for the study overall: The considerable overlap in CDR3s among Th1, Th2 and regulatory T cells was taken as suggesting that cell fate choices are stochastic. Across the seven subsets, no statistically significant differences turned up in V, D and J usage, CDR3 length, or N-nucleotide additions. While more than 60% of CD8+ cytotoxic sequences came from clones with more than 100 reads, the regulatory and Th2 subsets had few clones of that kind. A CD4+CD8+ double-positive population could not be ruled out by the bead-based sorting.

Isolated CD4+ and CD8+ T cells were pooled, and anti-CD45RA microbeads were used to isolate naive plus transitional T cells from the pooled cells. Miltenyi superparamagnetic beads coated with subset-specific monoclonal antibodies were used for isolation of the T cell subsets. Peripheral blood was used as the source from which all T cell populations were isolated. Whole blood was subjected to Ficoll separation to obtain mononuclear cells, from which monocytes were subsequently depleted using anti-CD14 microbeads. Isolated cell populations were immediately resuspended in RNAprotect reagent. The receptor was derived from a man aged 40-49 years in good health. Sequencing was done on a sample of naive and transitional (CD45RA+) T cells sorted from blood. The cell subset or site label for this specimen denotes: CD45RA+ naive plus transitional T cells (Tn+t). The sequence links TRBV6-1 to TRBJ2-1; the D gene is perhaps TRBD1, on 7 matching bases. The CDR3 loop reads CASSERGPRGVNEQFF. The nucleotide sequence is TGTGCCAGCAGTGAACGCGGACCCAGGGGGGTCAATGAGCAGTTCTTC.